These 17 T cell receptor beta chains were all obtained from the same sample, sequenced in a study of response to subunit inactivated influenza vaccine. TCRdb itself ran the RT-PCR reads through MiXCR, one entry per CDR3 protein. The table includes some 550,000 distinct CDR3 sequences, less than 25% detected once. This same sample was also taken into another study, of T cells expressing NK-cell markers. That paper notes: Synthesis of TCR beta cDNA relied on 5'RACE template switching carrying UMIs.

The sample in question was CD4+ T cells sorted from PBMCs, obtained less than 13 days after vaccination. The receptors shown here come from a man aged 45-65 years who received an inactivated influenza vaccine.

This clonotype was seen more than once but under ten times. The V gene is TRBV7-8, the J gene TRBJ2-4; D is undetermined. CDR1 is SGHVS and CDR2 is FQNEAQ in the germline V gene. The CDR3 has 14 residues. The germline V and J ends were trimmed by 5 bases and 9 bases, with 17 bases remaining between them. The CDR3 region has the DNA TGTGCCAGCAGCCCAAACAACTATGCTCGCATTCAGTACTTC. It codes for CASSPNNYARIQYF.

This clonotype came up a few times. V gene TRBV6-2 or TRBV6-3 combines with J gene TRBJ2-5; TRBD2 matches 9 bases. Germline V gene data show CDR1 as MNHEY and CDR2 as SVGEGT. V lost 7 bases and J lost 5; bases outside the gene matches: 8. This CDR3 comprises 14 residues. CDR3 nucleotide sequence: TGTGCCAGCATTTATGCAGCGGGAGGCGAGACCCAGTACTTC. Amino acids: CASIYAAGGETQYF.

This clonotype has only a few counts. This chain connects TRBV7-2 to TRBJ1-6; D call uncertain. The CDR3 runs to 12 residues. Germline CDR1 and CDR2: SGHTA and FQGNSA. With 4 bases removed from V and 6 bases from J, the gap between germline ends came to 4 bases. The CDR3 loop is CASSSFNSPLHF. Here the CDR3 DNA reads TGTGCCAGCAGCTCATTTAATTCACCCCTCCACTTT.

V is TRBV4-3 and J is TRBJ2-2; D call uncertain. The V end was cut by 1 base, the J end by 7 bases, with 16 bases between. The CDR3 has 16 residues. CDR1 and CDR2 (germline): LGHNA, YSLEER. CDR3 amino acids: CASSQAAWRFGGELFF. In nucleotides, the CDR3 is TGCGCCAGCAGCCAAGCAGCTTGGCGTTTCGGCGGGGAGCTGTTTTTT.

This clonotype has a handful of counts. The J gene is TRBJ2-1, the V gene TRBV20-1, with a tentative D call TRBD1 (6 bases). In germline, CDR1 is DFQATT, CDR2 SNEGSKA (reference sequence). The CDR3 is 15 residues long. V lost 2 bases to trimming and J lost 0 bases, with 11 bases between them. The CDR3 reads CSARPDSVSYNEQFF. The CDR3 DNA reads as TGCAGTGCTAGACCGGACAGCGTCTCCTACAATGAGCAGTTCTTC.

The J gene is TRBJ2-6, the V gene TRBV2; no clear D. CDR3 length equals 15 residues. CDR1 is SNHLY and CDR2 is FYNNEI in the germline V gene. V was pared by 0 bases and J by 4 bases, with 7 bases between. CDR3 sequence reads: CASSEARSGANVLTF. CDR3 DNA: TGTGCCAGCAGTGAAGCCAGATCCGGGGCCAACGTCCTGACTTTC.

A single count supports this clonotype. The chain uses TRBV7-3 and TRBJ2-1; 7 bases align to TRBD1. The germline CDR1 and CDR2 sequences are SGHTA and FQGTGA. The CDR3 is 15 amino acids. The V segment lost 0 bases and the J segment 3 bases; nucleotides outside the gene matches: 2. Written as DNA, the CDR3 is TGTGCCAGCAGCTTAACCCGGGACAGCTACAATGAGCAGTTCTTC. The encoded protein is CASSLTRDSYNEQFF.

The chain recombines TRBV11-1 with TRBJ1-4; 9 bases map to TRBD1. J lost 7 bases, V lost 5 bases, and 20 bases had no gene match. CDR1 is SGHAT and CDR2 is FQDESV in the germline V gene (reference sequence). The CDR3 loop spans 19 amino acids. The CDR3 protein is CASSAGTRDRASESEKLFF. CDR3 DNA sequence: TGTGCCAGCAGCGCGGGGACCCGGGACAGGGCTTCAGAGAGTGAAAAACTGTTTTTT.

This rearrangement joins TRBV6-1 to TRBJ1-5, with TRBD1 as a possible D gene (5 bases). The CDR3 is made up of 13 amino acids. Trimming left V 7 bases short and J 7 bases short, with 14 bases between. Germline loops: CDR1 MNHNS, CDR2 SASEGT. CDR3 loop: CASTPREGQPQHF. The CDR3 nucleotides are TGTGCCAGCACCCCACGCGAGGGGCAGCCCCAGCATTTT.

CDR3: CSASSSGRAQETQYF. Here the CDR3 DNA reads TGCAGTGCTAGCTCCAGCGGGAGGGCCCAAGAGACCCAGTACTTC. The chain combines TRBV20-1 with TRBJ2-5; 10 nucleotides agree with TRBD2. The J segment lost 1 base and the V segment lost 3 bases, leaving 5 bases of the junction unmatched. Germline loops: CDR1 DFQATT, CDR2 SNEGSKA (reference sequence). This CDR3 comprises 15 residues.

The chain is built from TRBV10-3 and TRBJ2-1; 11 nucleotides match TRBD2. There are 15 residues in the CDR3. The V gene's germline CDR1 is ENHRY and CDR2 SYGVKD. Germline trimming cut 6 bases from V and 2 bases from J; bases unmatched to any gene: 3. The CDR3 sequence: CAISPSGGTYNEQFF. The CDR3 nucleotides are TGTGCCATCAGCCCTAGCGGGGGGACCTACAATGAGCAGTTCTTC.

The CDR3 coding sequence is TGTGCCAGCAGGGCACTAGCGGGGACCAATGAGCAGTTCTTC. It codes for CASRALAGTNEQFF. The chain carries TRBV6-1 and TRBJ2-1; 10 bases match TRBD2. CDR3 length equals 14 residues. Losses at the gene ends were 6 bases for V and 6 bases for J; bases not matched to a gene: 5. Germline V lookup: CDR1 MNHNS, CDR2 SASEGT.

This clonotype was counted between two and nine times. The chain links TRBV4-2 to TRBJ2-2; 7 positions match TRBD2. CDR1 and CDR2 from the germline V gene are LGHNA and YNFKEQ. V trimming: 4 bases; J trimming: 6 bases; junction bases outside the gene matches: 17. The CDR3 covers 18 residues. The CDR3: CASSPYSSGAGRSGELFF. The CDR3 region has the DNA TGTGCCAGCAGCCCGTATTCTTCAGGAGCGGGAAGGTCCGGGGAGCTGTTTTTT.

Regarding this clonotype: At one end, the junction sequence differs from germline, possibly due to a read error. CDR3 region: CASSYTGAKEKLFF. CDR3 in DNA: TGTGCCAGCAGTTATACGGGGGCTAAGGAAAAACTGTTTTTT. The chain carries TRBV6-5 and TRBJ1-4; D possibly corresponds to TRBD1 (6 bases). This CDR3 has 14 amino acids. Germline values: CDR1 MNHEY, CDR2 SVGAGI.

This chain uses TRBV20-1 with TRBJ2-1, with a possible D match to TRBD2 (6 bases). The CDR3 spans 13 residues. Germline V gives CDR1 DFQATT, CDR2 SNEGSKA (reference sequence). Trimming removed 2 bases at V and 11 bases at J, with 16 bases between. The CDR3 sequence is CSARLEGVPKQFF. CDR3 sequence (DNA): TGCAGTGCTAGATTGGAGGGCGTCCCAAAGCAGTTCTTC.

This clonotype was picked up a small number of times. This rearrangement joins TRBV28 to TRBJ1-6; D not resolved. Germline CDR1 is MDHEN and CDR2 is SYDVKM. V was shortened by 4 bases and J by 16 bases, with 20 bases between the two germline ends. This CDR3 has 14 amino acids. CDR3 DNA sequence: TGTGCCAGCAGTTCCCTAAACATCCCTTTGGGTCTCCACTTT. It encodes CASSSLNIPLGLHF.

There are many counts of this clonotype. The chain couples TRBV4-1 to TRBJ2-3; 9 bases match TRBD2. J gave up 1 base and V 4 bases, and 0 bases lay outside the gene matches. CDR1 and CDR2 from the germline V gene are MGHRA and YSYEKL. CDR3 length: 14 amino acids. In nucleotides, the CDR3 is TGCGCCAGCAGCCGACTAGCGGGCACAGATACGCAGTATTTT. It yields the protein CASSRLAGTDTQYF.